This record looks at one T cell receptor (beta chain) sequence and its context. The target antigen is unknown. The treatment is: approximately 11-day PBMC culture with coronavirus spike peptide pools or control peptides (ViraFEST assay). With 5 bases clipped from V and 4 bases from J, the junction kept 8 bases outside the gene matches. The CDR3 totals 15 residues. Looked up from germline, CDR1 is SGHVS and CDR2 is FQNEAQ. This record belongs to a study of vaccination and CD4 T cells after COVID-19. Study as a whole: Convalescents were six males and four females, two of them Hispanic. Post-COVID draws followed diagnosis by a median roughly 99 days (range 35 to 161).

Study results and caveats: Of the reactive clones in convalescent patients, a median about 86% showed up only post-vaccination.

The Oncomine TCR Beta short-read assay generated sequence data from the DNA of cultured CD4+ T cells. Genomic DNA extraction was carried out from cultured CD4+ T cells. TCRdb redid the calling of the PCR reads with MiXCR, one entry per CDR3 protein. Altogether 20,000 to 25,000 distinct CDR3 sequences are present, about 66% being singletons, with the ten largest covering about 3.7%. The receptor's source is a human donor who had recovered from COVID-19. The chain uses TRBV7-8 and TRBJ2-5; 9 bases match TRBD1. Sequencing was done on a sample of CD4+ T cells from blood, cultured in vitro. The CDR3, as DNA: TGTGCCAGCAGCCCAAGGACAGGGGATGGAGAGACCCAGTACTTC. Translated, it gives CASSPRTGDGETQYF.